Listed below are T cell receptor beta chains from one sample, sequenced in a study of blood T cell repertoires in COVID-19. Profiling relied on immunoSEQ multiplex PCR, and the TCRdb table lists in-frame clones only, not all of them. The sample carries approximately 50,000 clones, approximately 85% recorded once. Sequenced: peripheral blood. The receptors stem from a woman over 75 with COVID-19, enrolled during active disease. Both conserved end residues are part of each CDR3. The D gene is left open where the match is weak. The size entry is marked missing in some rows and otherwise reads once, few, many or a size class.

J gene	V gene	D gene	clone size	CDR3 DNA	CDR3 protein
TRBJ1-5	TRBV21-1	.	.	TGTGCCAGCAGCACCCGCCCTGAACTGAATCAGCCCCAGCATTTT	CASSTRPELNQPQHF
TRBJ2-7	TRBV7-2	.	.	TGTGCCAGCAGCTTAGCGGGTGGGAGTTACTCCTACGAGCAGTACTTC	CASSLAGGSYSYEQYF
TRBJ2-7	TRBV12-5	TRBD1	.	TGTGCTAGTGGTCGACAGGGGGCAAAAGGCGAGCAGTACTTC	CASGRQGAKGEQYF
TRBJ2-1	TRBV18	.	.	TGTGCCAGCTCACCGCCGCCCGCGGGGAATGAGCAGTTCTTC	CASSPPPAGNEQFF
TRBJ2-1	TRBV3-1/TRBV3-2	.	.	TGTGCCAGCAGCCACGCCAACCTACGCAATGAGCAGTTCTTC	CASSHANLRNEQFF
TRBJ2-7	TRBV3-1/TRBV3-2	TRBD2	.	TGTGCCAGCAGCCAAGCGGTCGGGAGGGACGAGCAGTACTTC	CASSQAVGRDEQYF
TRBJ2-4	TRBV21-1	.	.	TGTGCCAGCAGCAAAATGGATTCCAGGGGGATTGGGGGGAACATTCAGTACTTC	CASSKMDSRGIGGNIQYF
TRBJ1-4	TRBV27	.	.	TGTGCCAGCAGTTATGGGAACAGGTTTGAAAAACTGTTTTTT	CASSYGNRFEKLFF
TRBJ2-2	TRBV19	.	few	TGTGCCAGTAGATGGGAGGCCTCGATCGGCGGGGAGCTGTTTTTT	CASRWEASIGGELFF
TRBJ2-2	TRBV24-1	.	once	TGTGCCACCAGTGATCCTAAGGGGCCTGACGGGGAGCTGTTTTTT	CATSDPKGPDGELFF
TRBJ1-6	TRBV3-1/TRBV3-2	.	.	TGTGCCAGCAGCCAAGATCGCATCGCTGGACAATATAATTCACCCCTCCACTTT	CASSQDRIAGQYNSPLHF
TRBJ1-2	TRBV11-2	.	.	TGTGCCAGCAGCCAGGGTACTGGCTATGGCTACACCTTC	CASSQGTGYGYTF
TRBJ1-4	TRBV29-1	.	.	TGCAGCGTCGGTAATGAAAAACTGTTTTTT	CSVGNEKLFF
TRBJ2-7	TRBV27	TRBD2	.	TGTGCCAGCAGTACCAGGACTAGCGGGAGGGGGTACGAGCAGTACTTC	CASSTRTSGRGYEQYF
TRBJ2-7	TRBV6-2/TRBV6-3	TRBD1	.	TGTGCCAGCAGTTACTCACAGGGGGCATACGAGCAGTACTTC	CASSYSQGAYEQYF
TRBJ2-1	TRBV15	.	.	TGTGCCACCGGAAACAGGGCCGGTGAGCAGTTCTTC	CATGNRAGEQFF
TRBJ1-1	TRBV2	TRBD1	.	TGTGCCAGCAGTGGGCAGGGGGCCTACGAAGCTTTCTTT	CASSGQGAYEAFF
TRBJ1-2	TRBV30	.	once	TGTGCCTGCCCCCGGGCAGGGGTCTATGGCTACACCTTC	CACPRAGVYGYTF
TRBJ2-7	TRBV7-2	TRBD1	once	TGTGCCAGCAGCTTAGGTACAGGGGCCTACGAGCAGTACTTC	CASSLGTGAYEQYF
TRBJ1-5	TRBV19	TRBD1	.	TGTGCCAGTAGCCTAAGGCAGGGGGCCCAGCCCCAGCATTTT	CASSLRQGAQPQHF
TRBJ2-2	TRBV3-1/TRBV3-2	TRBD2	.	TGTGCCAGCAGCCCGGGAGCGGGAGCACCCGGGGAGCTGTTTTTT	CASSPGAGAPGELFF
TRBJ2-2	TRBV4-2	TRBD2	.	TGTGCCAGCAGCCGAGACCCGGGGACTAGCGGAGTTACCGGGGAGCTGTTTTTT	CASSRDPGTSGVTGELFF
TRBJ1-1	TRBV18	TRBD1	.	TGTGCCAGCTCACCAGGACAGGGTCGCGGGACTGAAGCTTTCTTT	CASSPGQGRGTEAFF
TRBJ2-7	TRBV11-2	TRBD1	.	TGTGCCAGCAGCCCCGCATGGACAGGGTCCTACGAGCAGTACTTC	CASSPAWTGSYEQYF
TRBJ1-4	TRBV19	.	.	TGTGCCAGTAGTAGGGAGCGCGCGCCTAATGAAAAACTGTTTTTT	CASSRERAPNEKLFF
TRBJ2-7	TRBV29-1	.	.	TGCAGCGCCCGGTCGATGCACGAGCAGTACTTC	CSARSMHEQYF
TRBJ1-1	TRBV7-8	.	.	TGTGCCAGCAGCTTATATCACACTGAAGCTTTCTTT	CASSLYHTEAFF
TRBJ1-3	TRBV6-5	.	.	TGTGCCAGCAGTTACCGGGACGGGAGCTCTGGAAACACCATATATTTT	CASSYRDGSSGNTIYF
TRBJ1-2	TRBV30	TRBD1	.	TGTGCCTGGGCAGGACAGGGAAGGCCCAGTGGCTACACCTTC	CAWAGQGRPSGYTF
TRBJ2-2	TRBV18	TRBD1	.	TGTGCCAGCTCGCGACAGGGGAGCCGTACCGGGGAGCTGTTTTTT	CASSRQGSRTGELFF
TRBJ2-7	TRBV3-1/TRBV3-2	TRBD1	.	TGTGCCAGCAGCCAGACCGGGACAGGGATCTACGAGCAGTACTTC	CASSQTGTGIYEQYF
TRBJ1-5	TRBV4-1	.	.	TGCGCCAGCAGCCAAGATAGGGGTAGCAATCAGCCCCAGCATTTT	CASSQDRGSNQPQHF
TRBJ1-6	TRBV12-3/TRBV12-4	.	.	TGTGCCAGCAGATCGTCACTGAGTTCACCCCTCCACTTT	CASRSSLSSPLHF
TRBJ1-2	TRBV3-1/TRBV3-2	TRBD1	.	TGTGCCAGCAGCCACCTTAATTTTGAGGGGGCGCGAGGCTACACCTTC	CASSHLNFEGARGYTF
TRBJ1-1	TRBV7-9	.	.	TGTGCCAGCAGCTTCGGTGGGAACACTGAAGCTTTCTTT	CASSFGGNTEAFF
TRBJ2-2	TRBV6-5	TRBD2	.	TGTGCCAGCACCTGGACTAGCGCTACCACCGGGGAGCTGTTTTTT	CASTWTSATTGELFF
TRBJ2-6	TRBV28	.	.	TGTGCCAGCAGGATGCTGCGTACCGGGGCCAACGTCCTGACTTTC	CASRMLRTGANVLTF
TRBJ1-3	TRBV5-3	TRBD1	many	TGTGCCAGAAGCTTGGAAAGGGTACGGGGTCCGGGACAGGGGCTCCGAAACACCATATATTTT	CARSLERVRGPGQGLRNTIYF
TRBJ1-4	TRBV25-1	.	.	TGTGCCAGCAGTGAATATCTAACAGCAACTAATGAAAAACTGTTTTTT	CASSEYLTATNEKLFF
TRBJ2-1	TRBV19	TRBD1	.	TGTGCCAGTAGTATAGTGGGACAGGGCGGAGGTGAGCAGTTCTTC	CASSIVGQGGGEQFF
TRBJ1-3	TRBV10-3	.	.	TGTGGTACGGCAGTCGGGTTTACCGAAGGCATTTTTGGAAACACCATATATTTT	CGTAVGFTEGIFGNTIYF
TRBJ2-3	TRBV6-2/TRBV6-3	TRBD1	.	TGTGCCAGCAGTTACGCACAAAAGACAGGGGGTGGCACAGATACGCAGTATTTT	CASSYAQKTGGGTDTQYF
TRBJ1-1	TRBV28	.	.	TGTGCCAGCAGGACTACAGGGATGAACACTGAAGCTTTCTTT	CASRTTGMNTEAFF
TRBJ2-2	TRBV11-3	TRBD2	.	TGTGCCAGCAGCTTAGATTTCACTAGCGGGAGGATCGGGGAGCTGTTTTTT	CASSLDFTSGRIGELFF
TRBJ2-2	TRBV18	TRBD1	.	TGTGCCAGCTCACCGGGACAGGGGGCGATCGGGGAGCTGTTTTTT	CASSPGQGAIGELFF
TRBJ1-6	TRBV28	TRBD1	.	TGTGCCAGCAGTACCACAGGGGGCAGGACACCCCTCCACTTT	CASSTTGGRTPLHF
TRBJ1-1	TRBV5-1	TRBD1	few	TGCGCCAGCAGCCTCAGGGGGATGAACACTGAAGCTTTCTTT	CASSLRGMNTEAFF
TRBJ2-7	TRBV4-2	TRBD2	.	TGTGCCAGCAGCCAAGGGACTAGCGGGACCTACGAGCAGTACTTC	CASSQGTSGTYEQYF
TRBJ1-5	TRBV6-5	.	.	TGTGCCAGCAGAGGGGCTAGCAATCAGCCCCAGCATTTT	CASRGASNQPQHF
TRBJ1-5	TRBV28	.	.	TGTGCCAGCAGTTTAGGCAGGGGAAAGGCCGTCAATCAGCCCCAGCATTTT	CASSLGRGKAVNQPQHF
TRBJ1-1	TRBV25-1	TRBD1	once	TGTGCCAGCAGGGGACAGGGAGGCACTGAAGCTTTCTTT	CASRGQGGTEAFF
TRBJ1-1	TRBV7-9	.	few	TGTGCCGGGCATGGGCAGGCAAACACTGAAGCTTTCTTT	CAGHGQANTEAFF
TRBJ2-3	TRBV6-5	TRBD1	.	TGTGCCAGCAGTCCCAGGGGGCGAGGGGATACGCAGTATTTT	CASSPRGRGDTQYF
TRBJ2-5	TRBV7-9	.	.	TGTGCCAGCAGCTTAGGGTCGGTAGGAGGAGAGACCCAGTACTTC	CASSLGSVGGETQYF
TRBJ2-7	TRBV10-3	TRBD2	.	TGTGCCATCAGTGAGCGCGGGAGGGACTACGAGCAGTACTTC	CAISERGRDYEQYF
TRBJ2-3	TRBV19	.	.	TGTGCCAGTAGTATAGGGGCCCTCGCAGATACGCAGTATTTT	CASSIGALADTQYF
TRBJ1-5	TRBV7-9	.	.	TGTGCCAGCGCGAGGGAGGATCAGCCCCAGCATTTT	CASAREDQPQHF
TRBJ2-1	TRBV19	.	.	TGTGCCAGTACTCGGGGATGGGATGAGCAGTTCTTC	CASTRGWDEQFF